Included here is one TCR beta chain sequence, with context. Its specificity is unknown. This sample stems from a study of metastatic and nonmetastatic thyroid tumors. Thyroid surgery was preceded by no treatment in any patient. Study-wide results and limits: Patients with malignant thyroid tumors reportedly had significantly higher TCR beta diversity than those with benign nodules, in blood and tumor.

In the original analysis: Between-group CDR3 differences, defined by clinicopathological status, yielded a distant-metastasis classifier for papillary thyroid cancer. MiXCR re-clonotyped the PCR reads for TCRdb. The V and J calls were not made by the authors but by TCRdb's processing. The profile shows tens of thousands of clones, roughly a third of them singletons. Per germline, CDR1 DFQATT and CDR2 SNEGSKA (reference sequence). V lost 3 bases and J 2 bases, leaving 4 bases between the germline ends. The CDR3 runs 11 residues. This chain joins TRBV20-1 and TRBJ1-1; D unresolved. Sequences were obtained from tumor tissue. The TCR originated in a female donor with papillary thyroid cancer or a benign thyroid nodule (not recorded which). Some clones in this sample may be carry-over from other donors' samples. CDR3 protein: CSARVNTEAFF. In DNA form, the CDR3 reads TGCAGTGCTAGGGTAAACACTGAAGCTTTCTTT.